This section outlines one TCR beta chain sequence together with its context. The data were obtained in a study of blood T cell repertoires in COVID-19. Study in general: In each case, the material was cDNA or gDNA derived from T cells, B-cell-depleted T cells, or PBMCs.

In germline, CDR1 is SEHNR, CDR2 FQNEAQ (reference sequence). V was pared by 3 bases and J by 4 bases, with 2 bases of the junction left unmatched. The CDR3 covers 14 residues. In the authors' methods: Scientists estimated how many nucleated cells there were by amplifying reference gene primers. Libraries were prepared by immunoSEQ multiplex PCR; TCRdb keeps only in-frame clonotypes and omits some of them. V and J calls and clone size are those listed in that table; D and trimming were worked out from the DNA. The data show roughly 100,000 clones, 85% to 90% seen once. Input material: peripheral blood. The chain combines TRBV7-9 with TRBJ1-5, with 8 positions matching TRBD1. This sequence originates from a man aged 45-65 years with acute or convalescent COVID-19. CDR3 DNA sequence: TGTGCCAGCAGCTTGACAGGGGATAATCAGCCCCAGCATTTT. As protein: CASSLTGDNQPQHF.